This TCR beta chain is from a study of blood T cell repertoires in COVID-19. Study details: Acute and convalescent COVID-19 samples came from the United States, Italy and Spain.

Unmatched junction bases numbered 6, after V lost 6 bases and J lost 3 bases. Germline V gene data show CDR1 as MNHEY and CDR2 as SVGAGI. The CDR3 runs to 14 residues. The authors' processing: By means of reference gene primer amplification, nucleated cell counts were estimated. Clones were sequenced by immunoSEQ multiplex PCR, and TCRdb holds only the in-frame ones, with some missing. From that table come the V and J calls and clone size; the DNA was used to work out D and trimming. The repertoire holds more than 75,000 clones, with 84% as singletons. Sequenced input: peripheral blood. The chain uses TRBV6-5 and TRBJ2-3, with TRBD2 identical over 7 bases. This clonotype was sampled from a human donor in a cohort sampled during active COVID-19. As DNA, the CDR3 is TGTGCCAGCAGGACTAGCCTGGGGACAGATACGCAGTATTTT. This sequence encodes CASRTSLGTDTQYF.